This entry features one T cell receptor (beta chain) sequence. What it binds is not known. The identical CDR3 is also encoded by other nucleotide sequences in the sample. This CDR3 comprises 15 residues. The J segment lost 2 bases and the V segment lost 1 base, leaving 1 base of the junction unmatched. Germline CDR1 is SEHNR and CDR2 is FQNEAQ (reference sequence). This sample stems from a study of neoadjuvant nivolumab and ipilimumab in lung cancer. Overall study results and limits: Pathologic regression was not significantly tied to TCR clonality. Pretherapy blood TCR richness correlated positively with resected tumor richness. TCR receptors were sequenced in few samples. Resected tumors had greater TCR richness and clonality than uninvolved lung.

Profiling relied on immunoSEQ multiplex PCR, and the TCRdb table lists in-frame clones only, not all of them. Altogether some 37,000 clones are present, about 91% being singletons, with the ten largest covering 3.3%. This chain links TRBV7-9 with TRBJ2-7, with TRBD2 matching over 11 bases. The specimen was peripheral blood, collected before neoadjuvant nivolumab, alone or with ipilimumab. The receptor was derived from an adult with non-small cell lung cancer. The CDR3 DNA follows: TGTGCCAGCAGCTTAGTAGCGGGAGGGCCCTACGAGCAGTACTTC. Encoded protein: CASSLVAGGPYEQYF.